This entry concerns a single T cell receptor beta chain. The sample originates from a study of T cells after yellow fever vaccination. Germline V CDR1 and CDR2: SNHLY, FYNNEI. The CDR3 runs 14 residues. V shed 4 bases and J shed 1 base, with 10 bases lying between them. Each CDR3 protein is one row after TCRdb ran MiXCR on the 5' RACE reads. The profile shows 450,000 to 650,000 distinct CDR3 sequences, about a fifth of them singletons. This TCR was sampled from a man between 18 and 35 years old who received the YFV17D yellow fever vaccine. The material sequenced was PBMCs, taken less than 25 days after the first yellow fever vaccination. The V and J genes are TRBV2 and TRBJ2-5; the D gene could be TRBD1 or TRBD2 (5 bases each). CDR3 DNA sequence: TGTGCCAGCAGTGTGGAAGGGACCCAAGAGACCCAGTACTTC. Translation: CASSVEGTQETQYF. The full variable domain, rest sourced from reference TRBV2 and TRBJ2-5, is EPEVTQTPSHQVTQMGQEVILRCVPISNHLYFYWYRQILGQKVEFLVSFYNNEISEKSEIFDDQFSVERPDGSNFTLKIRSTKLEDSAMYFCASSVEGTQETQYFGPGTRLLVL.